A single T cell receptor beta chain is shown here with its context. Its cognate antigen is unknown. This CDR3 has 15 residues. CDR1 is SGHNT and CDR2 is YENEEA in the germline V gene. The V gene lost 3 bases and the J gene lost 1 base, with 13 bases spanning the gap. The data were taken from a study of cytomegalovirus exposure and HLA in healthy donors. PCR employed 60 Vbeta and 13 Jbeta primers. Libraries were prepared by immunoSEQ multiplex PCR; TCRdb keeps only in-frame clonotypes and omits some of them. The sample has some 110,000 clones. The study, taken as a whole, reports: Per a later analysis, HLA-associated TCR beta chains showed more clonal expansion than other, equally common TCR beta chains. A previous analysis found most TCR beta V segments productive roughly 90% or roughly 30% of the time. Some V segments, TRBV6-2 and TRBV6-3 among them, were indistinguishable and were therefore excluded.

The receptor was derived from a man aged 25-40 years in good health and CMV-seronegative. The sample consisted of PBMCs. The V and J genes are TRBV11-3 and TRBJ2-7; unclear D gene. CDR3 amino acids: CASSFRLKRSYEQYF. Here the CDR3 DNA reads TGTGCCAGCAGCTTTCGACTTAAGCGTTCCTACGAGCAGTACTTC.